A single T cell receptor beta chain is shown here with its context. This clonotype was seen more than once but under ten times. Its recognized antigen is unknown. Within one base of it there is no much larger clone, and no base qualities were kept. This record comes from a study of T-cell memory formation after mild COVID-19 (dated by TCRdb to the early 2020s). Background for the entire study: Most TCR sequence clusters were specific to one of the two donors. In a couple of donors, T-cell clones that expanded and contracted after mild COVID-19 were tracked by sequencing TCRalpha and TCRbeta repertoires over time. Two young, previously healthy adult volunteers, one female and one male, were included in the cohort. Overall results and qualifications from the work: Contracting CD4+ clones were found mainly in CM and EM memory subsets, while CD8+ clones were enriched in EMRA. Some responding clones were found in pre-infection memory, which suggests that pre-existing cross-reactive memory T cells took part in the SARS-CoV-2 response. The second-wave clones that peaked on day 37 were not confirmed to be SARS-CoV-2 specific. From day 15 to 85, contracting clones showed balanced CD4/CD8 phenotypes, whereas a second wave of clones that expanded from day 15 to 37 leaned towards CD4+. The study included only two mild cases, and larger cohorts that include severe cases with pre-infection samples were judged to be necessary.

Via the germline V gene, CDR1 is LGHNA and CDR2 YSLEER. A distance of 23 bases separates the germline ends of V and J, which lose 3 bases and 14 bases respectively. The CDR3, from cysteine to phenylalanine, totals 16 residues. Solely the CDR3 DNA is kept, with 48 bases framed from the first base. Sequencing used an Illumina NovaSeq 6000. TCRalpha and TCRbeta cDNA libraries were built by 5'RACE with constant-segment primers, adding sample barcodes and unique molecular identifiers. Trizol reagent was used to extract RNA from every sample. The libraries were amplified in two PCR steps, and the second step added a second sample barcode and Illumina TruSeq adapters. Sequencing of libraries was performed on an Illumina NovaSeq with 2 x 150 bp paired-end reads. The source study handled its data this way. With migec v1.2.7, reads were demultiplexed and then collapsed into UMI-guided consensus sequences. Using mixcr v2.1.11, UMI consensuses were aligned to TRA and TRB V and J templates and then assembled into clonotypes. A clonotype was counted as expanded or contracted only if both edgeR and NoisET called the change significant, with noise models trained on biological replicates. For edgeR calls, the thresholds were a false discovery rate-adjusted p below 0.01 and a log2 fold-change of 1. As an exploratory analysis of dynamics, PCA with hierarchical clustering was applied to max-normalized trajectories of the 1000 most abundant clonotypes. The CD4 or CD8 phenotype of responding clones was assigned using the separately sequenced CD4+ and CD8+ repertoires. TCRdb reprocessing: public reads trimmed at Q25 with fastp, clones called with MiXCR, in-frame beta chains kept. Records with the same CDR3 protein are collapsed into one entry carrying the most frequent genes and DNA. These V and J calls are TCRdb output, not the study's own analysis. This sample holds around 250,000 distinct CDR3 sequences; 16% were observed only once. The ten most abundant clones make up around 23% of the sample.

Ficoll-Paque density gradient centrifugation was the method used to isolate PBMCs. This sequence was found in a man aged 18 to 29 who had mild COVID-19 (a few samples of this study predate the infection). The sample titles of this study are shuffled in the database, so cell type and time point are left out; the donor was told from shared clones. The sample taken for sequencing was PBMCs or a T cell subset sorted from them (not recorded which). The chain uses TRBV4-3 and TRBJ1-6, and perhaps TRBD1 as D gene, on 5 matching bases. The sequence in DNA is TGCGCCAGCAGCCAGGGTTCCGGGACGGAGCTTGTGGCCCTCCACTTT. Its amino acids are CASSQGSGTELVALHF.